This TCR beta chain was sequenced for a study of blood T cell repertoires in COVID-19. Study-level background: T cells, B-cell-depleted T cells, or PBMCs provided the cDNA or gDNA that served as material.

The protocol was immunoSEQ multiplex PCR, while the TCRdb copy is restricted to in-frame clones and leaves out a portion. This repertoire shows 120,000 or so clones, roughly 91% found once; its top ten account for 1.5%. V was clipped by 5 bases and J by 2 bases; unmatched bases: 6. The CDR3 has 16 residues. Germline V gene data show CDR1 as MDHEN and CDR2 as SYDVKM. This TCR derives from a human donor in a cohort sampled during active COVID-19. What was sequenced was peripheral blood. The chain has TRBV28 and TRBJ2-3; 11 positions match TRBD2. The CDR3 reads CASSQTSGRYTDTQYF. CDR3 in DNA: TGTGCCAGCAGTCAAACTAGCGGGAGATACACAGATACGCAGTATTTT.